The T cell receptor beta chain described here comes from a study of B cell selection in AIRE deficiency. Data came from immunoSEQ multiplex PCR; TCRdb stores just in-frame clones and leaves some out. This table has roughly 24,000 clones, 95% to 96% appearing once. CD4+CD127+ cells were sorted as the conventional CD4 T cells. Details on this clone: Its antigen remains unknown.

The V end lost 1 base, the J end lost 7 bases, and 14 bases lay between the germline ends. CDR3 length: 14 residues. In germline, CDR1 is SGHDT, CDR2 YYEEEE. Study outcomes and limitations: In TCRBV usage, CDR3 length and diversity, patient Tconv and Treg cells matched healthy donors. Patient Tconv cells held around 30% of Treg sequences shared by healthy donors.

The TCR was taken from a human donor in good health. Sequences were obtained from CD4+CD127+ conventional T cells sorted from PBMCs. V and J are TRBV5-6 and TRBJ1-1; possibly TRBD1 for D (6 bases). The CDR3 here is CASSLNRQAREAFF. CDR3 nucleotide sequence: TGTGCCAGCAGCTTGAATCGACAGGCTCGTGAAGCTTTCTTT.